The clone carrying this TCR beta chain has just one count. TCRdb's copy holds only in-frame clones and misses some; the assay was immunoSEQ multiplex PCR. The sample has about 93,000 clones, roughly nine tenths seen once. This entry belongs to a study of OX40 agonist ivuxolimab in advanced cancers. CDR1 and CDR2 from the germline V gene are MRHNA and SNTAGT. Trimming took 5 bases from V and 5 from J, leaving 10 bases between them. This CDR3 is 13 amino acids long. The sequence came from an adult with an advanced solid tumor such as melanoma, head and neck, liver or kidney cancer. The chain has TRBV6-4 and TRBJ2-1; D might be TRBD1 (5 bases). The specimen was CD4+ or CD8+ T cells sorted from blood, collected in a trial of the OX40 agonist ivuxolimab. The CDR3, as DNA: TGTGCCAGCAGTTCTGACAGAGACAATGAGCAGTTCTTC. It is translated as CASSSDRDNEQFF.